This T cell receptor beta chain was identified in a study of early T cells in non-severe SARS-CoV-2 infection (dated by TCRdb to the early 2020s). About the full investigation: TCR sequencing used bulk RNA from unsorted whole blood, so alpha and beta chains could not be paired. Overall results and qualifications from the work: VDJdb matching was skewed toward anti-spike CD8 responses and likely underestimated virus-specific expansions, missing private and CD4 specificities.

From the cysteine up to the phenylalanine, the CDR3 has a length of 12 residues. Just the 36-base CDR3 DNA is kept, in frame starting at base 1. The germline ends are 8 bases apart after V is trimmed by 3 bases and J by 7 bases. This clonotype was detected many times. Its antigen remains undetermined. There are no base qualities to consult, and no much larger clone falls within one base. The library was prepared using 5' RACE. Sequencing took place on a NextSeq 500. The TCR library protocol attached unique molecular identifiers to individual cDNA molecules to correct for sequencing error and PCR bias. Both TCR alpha and beta chains were sequenced, and tight co-correlation was observed between alpha and beta sequence abundances in each sample. The paper's processing steps were these. Decombinator V4 was used to annotate the V gene, J gene and CDR3 of the TCR sequences. Expanded TCRs were defined as changing significantly between any two time points under a Poisson model with p below 0.0001. Abundances of TCRs were expressed as counts per million after normalisation to the total number of TCRs sequenced in each sample. TRAV1-2 paired with TRAJ12, TRAJ20 or TRAJ33 defined MAIT TCRs, while TRAV10 paired with TRAJ18 defined iNKT TCRs. VDJdb, accessed on 1 November 2021, was searched for TCRs annotated for CMV, EBV and SARS-CoV-2, and TCRs annotated for more than one antigen were excluded. In-frame beta chains were kept once TCRdb had trimmed the public reads at Q25 with fastp and called clones with MiXCR. Every distinct CDR3 protein forms one entry, paired with its most common genes and DNA. TCRdb's processing, not the study's, gives the V and J calls here. The sample includes about 39,000 distinct CDR3 sequences, with 4.7% observed a single time. The ten largest clones capture 4.5% to 5.5% of the sample.

The study was a case-control design nested within a healthcare worker cohort in London, UK, with weekly nasopharyngeal swab PCR tests and blood sampling. Healthcare workers were recruited during the week of the UK lockdown, between 23 and 31 March 2020, and followed weekly for up to roughly 15 weeks. The rearranged segments are TRBV12-3 or TRBV12-4 and TRBJ2-3; the D gene is possibly TRBD1 or TRBD2, each agreeing over 5 bases. Material: whole blood. The receptor comes from an adult who was a healthcare worker with PCR-confirmed SARS-CoV-2 infection or an uninfected control (not recorded which). The nucleotides read TGTGCCAGCAGTTTGGGACCTAATACGCAGTATTTT. The resulting protein is CASSLGPNTQYF.